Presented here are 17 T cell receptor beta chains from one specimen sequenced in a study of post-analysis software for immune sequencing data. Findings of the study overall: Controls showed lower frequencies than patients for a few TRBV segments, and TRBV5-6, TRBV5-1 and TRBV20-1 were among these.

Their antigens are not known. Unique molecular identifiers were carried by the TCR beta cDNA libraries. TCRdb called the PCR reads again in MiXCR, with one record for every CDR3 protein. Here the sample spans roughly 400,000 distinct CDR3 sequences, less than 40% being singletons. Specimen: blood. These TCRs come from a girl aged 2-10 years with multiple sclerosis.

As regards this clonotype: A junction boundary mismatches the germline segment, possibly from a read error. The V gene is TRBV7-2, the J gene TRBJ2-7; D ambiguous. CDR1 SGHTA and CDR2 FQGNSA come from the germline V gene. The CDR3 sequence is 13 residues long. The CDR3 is CAGSSALLYEQYF. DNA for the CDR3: TGTGCCGGCAGCTCCGCTTTACTCTACGAGCAGTACTTC.

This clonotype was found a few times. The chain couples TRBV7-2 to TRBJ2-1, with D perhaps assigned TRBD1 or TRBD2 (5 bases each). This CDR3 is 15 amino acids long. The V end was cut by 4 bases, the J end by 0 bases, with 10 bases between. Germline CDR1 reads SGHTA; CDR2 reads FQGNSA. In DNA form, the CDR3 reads TGTGCCAGCAGCTCCTCGGGACCCTCCTACAATGAGCAGTTCTTC. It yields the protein CASSSSGPSYNEQFF.

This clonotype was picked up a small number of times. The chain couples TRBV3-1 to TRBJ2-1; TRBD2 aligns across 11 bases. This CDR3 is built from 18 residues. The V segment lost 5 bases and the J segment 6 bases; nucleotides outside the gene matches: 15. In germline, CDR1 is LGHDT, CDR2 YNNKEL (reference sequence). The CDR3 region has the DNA TGTGCCAGCAGCAGGATAAGTAGCGGGGGGGCAATCACCAATGAGCAGTTCTTC. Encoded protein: CASSRISSGGAITNEQFF.

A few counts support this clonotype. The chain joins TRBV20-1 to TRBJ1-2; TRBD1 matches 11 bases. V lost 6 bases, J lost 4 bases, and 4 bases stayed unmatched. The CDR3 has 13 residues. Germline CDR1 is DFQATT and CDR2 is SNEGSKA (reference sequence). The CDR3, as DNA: TGCAGTGCAAGGACAGGGGGCATCTATGGCTACACCTTC. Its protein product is CSARTGGIYGYTF.

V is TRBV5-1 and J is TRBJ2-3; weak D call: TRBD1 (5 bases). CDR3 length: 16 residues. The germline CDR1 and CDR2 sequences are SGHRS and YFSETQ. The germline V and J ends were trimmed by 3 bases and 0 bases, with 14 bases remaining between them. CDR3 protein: CASSSDWRQSTDTQYF. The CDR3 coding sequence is TGCGCCAGCAGCTCGGATTGGAGACAGAGCACAGATACGCAGTATTTT.

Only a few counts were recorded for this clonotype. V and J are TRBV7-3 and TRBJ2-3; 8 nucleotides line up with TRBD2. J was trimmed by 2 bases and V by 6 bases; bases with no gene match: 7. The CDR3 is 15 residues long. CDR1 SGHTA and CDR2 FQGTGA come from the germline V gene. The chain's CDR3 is CASSTSGPLTDTQYF. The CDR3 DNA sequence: TGTGCCAGCAGTACTAGCGGCCCCCTCACAGATACGCAGTATTTT.

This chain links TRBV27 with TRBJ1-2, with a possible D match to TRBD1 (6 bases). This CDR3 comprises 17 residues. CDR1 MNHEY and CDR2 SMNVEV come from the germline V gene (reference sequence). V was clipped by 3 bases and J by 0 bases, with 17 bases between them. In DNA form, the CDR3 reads TGTGCCAGCAGTTTCAGGACAGCTGGAAGGGCTAACTATGGCTACACCTTC. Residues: CASSFRTAGRANYGYTF.

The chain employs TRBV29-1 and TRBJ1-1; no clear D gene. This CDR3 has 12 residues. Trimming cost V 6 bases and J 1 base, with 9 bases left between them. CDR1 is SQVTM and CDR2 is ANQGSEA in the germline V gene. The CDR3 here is CSVWVRNTEAFF. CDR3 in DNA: TGCAGCGTGTGGGTCAGGAACACTGAAGCTTTCTTT.

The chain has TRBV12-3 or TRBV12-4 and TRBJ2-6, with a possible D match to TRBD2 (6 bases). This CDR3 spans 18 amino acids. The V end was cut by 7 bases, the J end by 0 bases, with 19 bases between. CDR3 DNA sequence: TGTGCCAGCATTAAGGGTGGGGACTCCCGCTCTGGGGCCAACGTCCTGACTTTC. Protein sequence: CASIKGGDSRSGANVLTF.

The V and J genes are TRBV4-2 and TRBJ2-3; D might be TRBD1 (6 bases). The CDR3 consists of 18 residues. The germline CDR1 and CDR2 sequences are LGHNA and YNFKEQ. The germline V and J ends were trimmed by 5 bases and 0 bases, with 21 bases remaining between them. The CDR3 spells CASSGGLDSISSTDTQYF. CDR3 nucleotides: TGTGCCAGCAGCGGGGGCCTGGATAGCATTTCTAGCACAGATACGCAGTATTTT.

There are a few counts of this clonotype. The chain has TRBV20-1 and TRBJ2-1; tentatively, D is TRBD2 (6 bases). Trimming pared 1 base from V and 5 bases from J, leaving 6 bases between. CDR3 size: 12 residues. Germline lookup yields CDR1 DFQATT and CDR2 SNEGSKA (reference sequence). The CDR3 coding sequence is TGCAGTGCTAGAGGGGGGGACAATGAGCAGTTCTTC. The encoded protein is CSARGGDNEQFF.

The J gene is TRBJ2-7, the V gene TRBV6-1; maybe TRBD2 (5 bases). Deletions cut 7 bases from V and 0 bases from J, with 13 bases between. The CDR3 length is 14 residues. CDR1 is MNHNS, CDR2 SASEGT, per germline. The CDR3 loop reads CASTPDWTSYEQYF. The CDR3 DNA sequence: TGTGCCAGCACCCCGGACTGGACCTCCTACGAGCAGTACTTC.

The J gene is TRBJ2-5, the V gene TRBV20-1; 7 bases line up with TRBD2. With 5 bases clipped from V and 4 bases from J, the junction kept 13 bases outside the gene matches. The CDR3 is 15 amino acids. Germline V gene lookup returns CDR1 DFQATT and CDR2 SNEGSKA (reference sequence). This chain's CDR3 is CSASPGPGGGETQYF. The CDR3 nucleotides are TGCAGTGCTTCACCGGGACCGGGGGGTGGAGAGACCCAGTACTTC.

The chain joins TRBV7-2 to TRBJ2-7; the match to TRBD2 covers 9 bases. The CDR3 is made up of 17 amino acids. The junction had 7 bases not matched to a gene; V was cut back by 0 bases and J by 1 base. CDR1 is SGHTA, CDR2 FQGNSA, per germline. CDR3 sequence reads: CASSLARGLATSYEQYF. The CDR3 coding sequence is TGTGCCAGCAGCTTAGCGCGAGGACTAGCGACGTCCTACGAGCAGTACTTC.

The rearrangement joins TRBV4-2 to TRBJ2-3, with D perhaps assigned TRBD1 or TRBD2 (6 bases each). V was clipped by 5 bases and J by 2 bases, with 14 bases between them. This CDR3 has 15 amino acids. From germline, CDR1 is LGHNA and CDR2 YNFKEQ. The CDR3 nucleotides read TGTGCCAGCAGCTCGGGGGCGGGTTACACAGATACGCAGTATTTT. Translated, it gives CASSSGAGYTDTQYF.

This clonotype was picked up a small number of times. CDR3 residues: CASSLLTPQLETQYF. In nucleotides, the CDR3 is TGTGCCAGCAGTTTGTTGACGCCTCAGCTCGAGACCCAGTACTTC. This chain joins TRBV28 and TRBJ2-5; D remains ambiguous. V shed 3 bases and J shed 5 bases, with 16 bases lying between them. This CDR3 comprises 15 residues. The germline V gene has CDR1 MDHEN and CDR2 SYDVKM.

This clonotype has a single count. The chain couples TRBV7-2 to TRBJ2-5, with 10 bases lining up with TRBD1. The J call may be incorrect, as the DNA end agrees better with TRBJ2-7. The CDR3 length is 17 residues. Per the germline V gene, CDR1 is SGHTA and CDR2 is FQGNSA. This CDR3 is CASSFEFRDRGGYEQYF. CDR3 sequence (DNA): TGTGCCAGCAGCTTCGAGTTCCGGGACAGGGGAGGTTACGAGCAGTACTTC.